This TCR beta chain emerged from a study of Ad26.COV2.S vaccination and SARS-CoV-2 variants. In the study overall: Donor allocation was to the COV1001 Ad26.COV2.S trial arm. Administration of Ad26.COV2.S was intramuscular, either once or twice 56 days apart. General study points: Possibly, TCR breadth and depth analyses underestimated total T cell responses.

Trimming removed 10 bases from V and 2 bases from J; junction bases left unmatched: 5. The CDR3 extends over 14 amino acids. Germline CDR1 and CDR2: SNHLY and FYNNEI. Notes on this clone: Its antigen is currently unknown.

The protocol was immunoSEQ multiplex PCR, while the TCRdb copy is restricted to in-frame clones and leaves out a portion. The data hold hundreds of thousands of clones, with roughly 85% observed a single time. Treatment: 15 to 20 received Ad26.COV2.S at low or high dose, single or two shots; about 5 received placebo; per-sample allocation not given. Day 63 after the first vaccine or placebo injection was the time point for sampling. J is TRBJ2-4 and V is TRBV2; TRBD2 matches at 10 bases. Source: peripheral blood, taken in a trial of Ad26.COV2.S vaccine versus placebo. This clonotype was sampled from a person between 18 and 65 years old who received the Ad26.COV2.S COVID-19 vaccine or a placebo. This chain's CDR3 is CATGLASTKNIQYF. DNA of the CDR3: TGTGCCACGGGACTAGCGTCGACCAAAAACATTCAGTACTTC.